This T cell receptor (beta chain) emerged from a study of T cell changes during pregnancy in multiple sclerosis. This clone was observed once. Method: immunoSEQ multiplex PCR; TCRdb's copy keeps in-frame clones and lacks some. The repertoire has 30,000 to 40,000 clones, roughly 90% of them found once; the top ten carry approximately 0.75%. CDR3 length equals 12 residues. The germline V gene encodes CDR1 SQVTM and CDR2 ANQGSEA. Between the trimmed V and J ends, which lost 4 bases and 4 bases, there was a span of 10 bases. The rearrangement links TRBV29-1 to TRBJ1-2; D gene uncertain. The sequenced sample was CD4+ T cells from peripheral blood mononuclear cells, obtained after pregnancy. The receptor was isolated from a female donor in good health, enrolled as a control in a pregnancy study. CDR3 residues: CSVGAQPYGYTF. CDR3 in DNA: TGCAGCGTTGGAGCACAGCCCTATGGCTACACCTTC.